This T cell receptor (beta chain) was captured in a study of early T cells in non-severe SARS-CoV-2 infection. Study-wide context: From unsorted whole blood, bulk RNA was sequenced, and the chains remained unpaired.

This clonotype was observed at least ten times. Looked up from germline, CDR1 is SGHNT and CDR2 is YENEEA. Trimming removed 6 bases at V and 8 bases at J, with 16 bases between. The length of the CDR3 is 13 residues. Attachment of unique molecular identifiers to individual cDNA molecules was performed. TCRdb independently ran MiXCR on the 5' RACE reads; one entry per CDR3 protein. Of about 110,000 distinct CDR3 sequences in the sample, roughly an eighth were seen once. The sample consisted of whole blood. The sequence was obtained from an adult who was a healthcare worker with PCR-confirmed SARS-CoV-2 infection or an uninfected control (not recorded which). This chain joins TRBV11-3 and TRBJ1-1; D ambiguous. The CDR3 bases are TGTGCCAGCAGTCCCGGTGTGGGGAAGGAAGCTTTCTTT. Translating it yields CASSPGVGKEAFF.